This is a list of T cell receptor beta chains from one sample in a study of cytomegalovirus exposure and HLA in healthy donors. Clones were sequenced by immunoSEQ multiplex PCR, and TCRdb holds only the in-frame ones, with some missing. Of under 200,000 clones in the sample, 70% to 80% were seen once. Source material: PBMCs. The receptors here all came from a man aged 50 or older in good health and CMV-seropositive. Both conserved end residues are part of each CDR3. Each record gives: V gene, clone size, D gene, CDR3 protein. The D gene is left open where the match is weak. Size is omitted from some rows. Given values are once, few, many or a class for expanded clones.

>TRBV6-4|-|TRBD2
CASSDSMGGSQYF
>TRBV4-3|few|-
CASSQSVATAFF
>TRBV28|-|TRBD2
CASSSAFMASGLAGPDTQYF
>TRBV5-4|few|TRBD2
CASSDVASGGLGDTQYF
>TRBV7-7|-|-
CASSSHLREGETQYF
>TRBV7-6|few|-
CASSFRGGEQYF
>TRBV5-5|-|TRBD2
CASSLAAGGAETQYF
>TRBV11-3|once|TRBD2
CASSLDGLSLAGVNNEQFF
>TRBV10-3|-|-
CAISDGREIYGYTF
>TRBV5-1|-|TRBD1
CASGLWDSGNTIYF
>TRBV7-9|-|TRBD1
CASSPTTGSSYEQYF
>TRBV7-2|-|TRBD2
CASSLVSSGGGADTQYF
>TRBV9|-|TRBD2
CASSVLAGAQETQYF
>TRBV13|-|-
CASSLAGRVDYGYTF
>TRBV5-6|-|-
CASSLADGRSTDTQYF
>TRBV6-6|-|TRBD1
CASSQDRGPSYEQYF
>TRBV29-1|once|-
CARGGNYGYTF
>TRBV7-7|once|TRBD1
CASSLRDSLNTEAFF
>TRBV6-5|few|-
CASSYGAASYEQYF
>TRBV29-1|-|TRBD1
CSVEDPWTGESTDTQYF
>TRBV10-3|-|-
CAISLQANNSPLHF
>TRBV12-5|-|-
CASGSNREWAYNEQFF
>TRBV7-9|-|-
CASSGREYTDTQYF
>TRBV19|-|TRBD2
CASGLAGGHTGELFF
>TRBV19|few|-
CASSSGKYGYTF
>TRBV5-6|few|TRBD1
CASSPARGPTRYF
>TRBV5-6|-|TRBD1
CASSDRDRGTDTQYF
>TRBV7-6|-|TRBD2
CASSLERGGPPDTQYF
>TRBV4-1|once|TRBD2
CASSQGGTRSSYEQYF
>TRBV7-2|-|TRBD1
CASSPDRGPWNTEAFF
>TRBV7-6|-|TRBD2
CASSFSAKSGGTNNEQFF
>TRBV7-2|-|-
CASSLTYEQYF
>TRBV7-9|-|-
CASSSGLPTYEQYF
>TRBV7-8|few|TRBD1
CASSARQGGTNEKLFF
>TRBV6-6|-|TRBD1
CASSKRDRGQPQHF
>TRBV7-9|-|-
CASRQTNTEAFF
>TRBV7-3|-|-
CASSLNPAAAYEQYF
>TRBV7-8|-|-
CASSFVSTEAFF
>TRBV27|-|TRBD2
CASSSPRMAGGVADTQYF
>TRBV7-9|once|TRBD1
CASSSFGRDRSNEKLFF
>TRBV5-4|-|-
CASSLDSGSYNEQFF
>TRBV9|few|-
CASSVAVSSEAFF
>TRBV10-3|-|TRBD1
CAISPGQGYEQYF
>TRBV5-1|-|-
CASSLDGRNTDTQYF
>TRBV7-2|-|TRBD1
CASSSTGPGNTIYF
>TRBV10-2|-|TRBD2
CASSMASGGPADTQYF